This T cell receptor beta chain was found in a study of cytomegalovirus exposure and HLA in healthy donors (dated 2017 in TCRdb). For the study in its entirety: An earlier analysis of approximately 640 of the donors reported 250 to 350 Gb of sequence data and some 120 million unique TCR beta sequences from 150 million to 200 million T cells. An early release that covered about 600 HLA-typed donors contained around 300 gigabases of sequencing data and tens of millions of unique TCR sequences. Of the approximately 400 genotyped donors, 65% to 90% fell in the genetic ancestry cluster associated with self-reported Caucasian donors. The study aimed to test whether signatures of past pathogen exposure could be identified by cataloging public T cell receptors. The study profiled the T cell repertoires of about 720 subjects by immunosequencing and related them to cytomegalovirus serostatus. In addition to the first cohort of 650 to 800 subjects, a separate validation cohort of 130 or so different subjects was used. The study combined high-throughput TCR immunosequencing, statistical association of individual TCRs with disease status, and machine learning to predict cytomegalovirus infection status. A later analysis re-analyzed previously published TCR beta repertoires from 600 to 850 donors and added high-resolution HLA genotyping to study TCR occurrence patterns. In the later analysis, no new phenotypic data were used to find candidate immune exposures; instead, reliance was placed on TCR beta sequences and their occurrence across donors. To decide whether each TCR beta V gene segment behaved as functional or pseudogenic, an earlier analysis of several hundred of the donors relied on high-throughput TCR beta sequencing. Alongside the repertoire data, information on donor age, sex, ethnicity and CMV serostatus was compiled. A later genetic analysis used genome-wide SNP genotypes for about 55% of the 666 donors, treating that subset as a discovery cohort. Every repertoire in the discovery cohort had been generated on one and the same sequencing platform. HLA typing included class I and class II loci at four-digit resolution. The number of typed donors differed by locus: about 629-630 for A, B, C, DRB1 and DQB1; 500 to 550 for DQA1; over 600 for DPA1; and 400 to 480 for DPB1. Because of strong linkage in the cohort, roughly five DR-DQ haplotypes were treated as single units for association and clustering. Among 398 genotyped donors of the cohort, an average of around 240,000 unique TCR beta nucleotide sequences were sequenced per donor, about a sixth of them non-productive. Summary of the overall study and its limitations: At a false discovery rate of 0.05, a later analysis linked around 15,000 TCR beta sequences to specific HLA alleles. The study listed 150 to 200 TCR beta chains as associated with cytomegalovirus. In a later analysis, several top co-occurrence clusters were reported to appear linked to parvovirus B19, influenza, CMV and Epstein-Barr virus. The only immune exposure information available for the cohort was CMV serostatus. In an earlier analysis of over 550 of the donors, most TCR beta V segments were observed in productive rearrangements about 90% or about 30% of the time, broadly matching IMGT annotations. An association between a missense DCLRE1C variant and V-gene and J-gene trimming of TCR beta chains was found in a later genetic analysis and replicated in an independent cohort. Seventeen rarely observed V segments, including chromosome 9 orphons, were excluded from the earlier analysis of approximately 500 of the donors because counts were too low. A later analysis found that TCR association rates varied across HLA loci, with DRB1 alleles showing the most associated TCRs and HLA-C alleles the fewest. Because the 87-base-pair reads could not distinguish some IMGT-functional V segments, including TRBV6-2 and TRBV6-3, those segments were excluded. According to a later genetic analysis, donors in an Asian-associated ancestry cluster had fewer N-insertions in productive TCRs than the approximately 630-donor mean. While some public TCRs were present in many individuals, most TCR sequences turned up only very rarely across donors. Three of the identified cytomegalovirus-associated TCR beta chains were confirmed in vitro to be specific for cytomegalovirus antigens. The authors suggested that the approach could potentially be generalized to other disease states and immunological phenotypes. A later analysis found that HLA-associated TCR beta chains were more clonally expanded and had lower generation probabilities than equally common non-associated chains. The sequencing pipeline was judged likely to have produced a cluster of highly shared sequence variants as a technical artifact. In a later analysis, most CMV-associated TCR beta chains were found to appear HLA-restricted, with HLA associations seemingly driven largely by CMV exposure. This cohort had only TCR beta chains sequenced, and the lack of alpha or paired-chain data limited which features could be detected. In both the original and validation cohorts, the classifier was reported to diagnose cytomegalovirus status with high specificity and sensitivity. Roughly uniform sequencing depth across donors was assumed in presence/absence analyses, although this assumption may not hold. A further reported finding was that TCR beta sequences accurately predicted the HLA-A and HLA-B alleles for most subjects in the first cohort. HLA typing was unavailable for some donors at each locus, so association tests used only the typed subset. When HLA alleles, especially DR and DQ, strongly co-occurred, attributing TCR associations to individual alleles was difficult. Linkage disequilibrium might explain the correlated functional status among segregating V segments, but an unknown experimental factor could not be ruled out.

From a lookup of the germline V gene, CDR1 and CDR2 are SGHVS and FQNEAQ. Cut back by 5 bases and 4 bases, the V and J ends lie 18 bases apart. The cysteine opens and the phenylalanine closes a CDR3 of 16 amino acids. Only the CDR3 portion is preserved as DNA: 48 bases, with reading frame beginning at the first base. Preparation of the library involved the immunoSEQ multiplex PCR assay. For the multiplex PCR, a mixture combining 60 forward primers for TCR Vbeta segments and 13 reverse primers for TCR Jbeta segments was used. Amplification of the CDR3 region of rearranged TCR beta genes was performed with a multiplex PCR assay on genomic DNA. Amplified TCR beta libraries were sequenced as 87-base-pair reads on the Illumina HiSeq System. The study's processing was this. Across the roughly 600 repertoires, a later analysis counted tens of millions of unique TCR beta chains, 9 million to 14 million of which were shared by at least two donors. A nearest-neighbor algorithm error-corrected the raw reads and collapsed the reads into unique sequences, merging closely related sequences to remove PCR and sequencing errors. CDR3 sequences were aligned to IMGT reference sequences to assign V, D and J gene segments. Each retained sequence needed at least a six-nucleotide match to both a V gene segment and a J gene segment. A rearrangement counted as productive if the CDR3 had no stop codons and remained in frame with V and J, and every other rearrangement counted as non-productive. Following IMGT convention, CDR3 was defined as the stretch from the second conserved V-encoded cysteine to the conserved J-encoded phenylalanine. The earlier analysis of 500 to 750 of the donors excluded any sequence lacking an unambiguous match to a single V gene segment. In an earlier analysis of approximately 560 of the donors, a V segment was called functional when productive rearrangements were above 56.7%, and segregating when the standard deviation between donors exceeded 5%. A statistical classification framework was built for diagnosing cytomegalovirus status from the catalog of TCR beta chain sequences. In a later analysis, V and J genes were assigned by comparing TCR nucleotide sequences against IMGT/GENE-DB human TR gene sequences. The TCRdist pipeline was used in a later analysis to assign CDR3 sequences and most-parsimonious VDJ recombination scenarios. In a later analysis, each TCR beta chain was defined by its CDR3 amino acid sequence together with its V-gene family, and reads without a unique V-gene family were excluded. To address suspected cross-contamination and a sequencing artifact, a later analysis removed around 590 highly shared, low-generation-probability nucleotide sequences. A later analysis calculated a clonal expansion index for each public chain from normalized within-repertoire ranks of inferred template counts. In a later analysis, generation probabilities were computed using a VDJ recombination model fitted to out-of-frame rearrangements, and the results were checked against IGoR. In a later analysis, TCR-TCR, TCR-HLA and TCR-CMV co-occurrence was scored with hypergeometric tests, and a repertoire-size bias correction was applied to TCR pairs. In a later analysis, false discovery rates were estimated by permuting HLA or CMV assignments 20 times. In a later analysis, co-occurring TCRs were grouped with DBSCAN, and TCRdist sequence similarity was added when clustering was performed within HLA-allele-positive subsets. For co-occurrence clustering, repertoires with fewer than 30,000 or more than 120,000 public chains were excluded, along with roughly 5 repertoires with anomalous nucleotide sharing. As stored in TCRdb, this immuneACCESS dataset retains in-frame rearrangements with V and J assigned. A fraction of the clones does not appear; measured against another copy, unresolved V genes explain less than half of the discrepancy, and the remainder lacks a known reason. Clonal size and the V and J genes are those of that table, whereas D and trimming came from the DNA. In this sample the table shows 200,000 or so clones, about 90% of which occur a single time. The ten largest make up more than 0.2% of the sample.

Turning to this clone: Its antigen has not been determined. Per-base quality was not reported, and no clone a single base away is much larger than it.

The cohort was made up of under 800 healthy bone marrow donors. All cohort members were sampled while nominally healthy, although unrecorded immune exposures were likely present. The donor tested CMV seronegative and was one of the 352 seronegative cohort members. Each donor provided a peripheral blood sample, and peripheral blood mononuclear cells were used for TCR beta sequencing. Genomic DNA extraction from the blood cell samples was performed with the Qiagen DNeasy Blood Extraction Kit. The chain was built from TRBV7-8 and TRBJ2-1, with a weak D call of TRBD2 (5 bases match). This clonotype originated in a girl under three years old in good health and CMV-seronegative. The sample was PBMCs. The nucleotides are TGTGCCAGCAGCGAGCGGACGTCAGAAATTTACAATGAGCAGTTCTTC. Translated, it gives CASSERTSEIYNEQFF.